These 13 T cell receptor beta chains share one sample of origin, sequenced in a study of T cell responses to AZD1222 COVID-19 vaccine. This table comes from immunoSEQ multiplex PCR, and its TCRdb copy is limited to in-frame clones, with some not included. The sample carries some 49,000 clones, 60% to 85% recorded once. The input for sequencing was peripheral blood, taken on day 0 of AZD1222 vaccination. The receptor set was obtained from an adult in good health.

This clone was seen just once. This sequence joins TRBV12-3 or TRBV12-4 and TRBJ1-2, with D maybe TRBD1 (6 bases). The CDR3 has 11 amino acids. The germline V and J ends were trimmed by 5 bases and 8 bases, with 9 bases remaining between them. The CDR3 is CASSQGRGYTF. CDR3 DNA: TGTGCCAGCAGTCAGGGGCGGGGCTACACCTTC.

The J gene is TRBJ1-4, the V gene TRBV28, with 8 bases fitting TRBD1. The CDR3 extends over 20 amino acids. The germline CDR1 and CDR2 sequences are MDHEN and SYDVKM. The trim removed 1 base at V and 6 bases at J, leaving 19 bases unmatched. CDR3: CASSLSKTGTGLSFYEKLFF. The CDR3 coding sequence is TGTGCCAGCAGTTTATCTAAAACCGGGACAGGACTCTCATTCTATGAAAAACTGTTTTTT.

The J gene is TRBJ2-5, the V gene TRBV3-1 (or the pseudogene TRBV3-2), with D unresolved. The V and J ends lost 2 bases and 6 bases respectively, with 7 bases between them. Looked up from germline, CDR1 is LGHDT and CDR2 is YNNKEL (reference sequence). CDR3 length: 12 residues. CDR3 sequence: CASSQQSKTQYF. The CDR3 coding sequence is TGTGCCAGCAGCCAACAGTCTAAGACCCAGTACTTC.

The chain carries TRBV15 and TRBJ2-1; 13 bases are a match to TRBD2. The CDR3 is 16 amino acids. The V gene end was trimmed by 5 bases and the J gene end by 5 bases; junction bases not matched to a gene: 6. The germline CDR1 and CDR2 sequences are LNHNV and YYDKDF (reference sequence). CDR3: CATSRRLAGGHNEQFF. DNA for the CDR3: TGTGCCACCAGCCGTCGACTAGCGGGAGGTCACAATGAGCAGTTCTTC.

This clone was detected only once. The CDR3 region is CASSIDAGNYGYTF. The CDR3 DNA follows: TGTGCCAGTAGTATAGATGCAGGGAACTATGGCTACACCTTC. J is TRBJ1-2 and V is TRBV19, with D tentatively TRBD1 (5 bases). The V end was cut by 0 bases, the J end by 2 bases, with 7 bases between. In germline, CDR1 is LNHDA, CDR2 SQIVND (reference sequence). The CDR3 totals 14 residues. The full variable domain, with the rest looked up from reference TRBV19 and TRBJ1-2, is DGGITQSPKYLFRKEGQNVTLSCEQNLNHDAMYWYRQDPGQGLRLIYYSQIVNDFQKGDIAEGYSVSREKKESFPLTVTSAQKNPTAFYLCASSIDAGNYGYTFGSGTRLTVV.

V and J are TRBV3-1 (or the pseudogene TRBV3-2) and TRBJ2-1; D gene ambiguous. Germline assignment: CDR1 LGHDT and CDR2 YNNKEL (reference sequence). The CDR3 has 14 amino acids. V lost 0 bases, J lost 2 bases, and 5 bases lay in between. CDR3 coding DNA: TGTGCCAGCAGCCAAGACCTAACCTACAATGAGCAGTTCTTC. Its translation is CASSQDLTYNEQFF.

The J gene is TRBJ1-2, the V gene TRBV2; 7 bases line up with TRBD1. This CDR3 region has 15 residues. V lost 3 bases and J lost 4; bases outside the gene matches: 8. Germline V gene sequence: CDR1 SNHLY, CDR2 FYNNEI. CDR3 amino acids: CASSDLDRTGYGYTF. CDR3 sequence (DNA): TGTGCCAGCAGTGACCTGGACAGGACGGGCTATGGCTACACCTTC.

The J gene is TRBJ1-6, the V gene TRBV5-1; 7 nucleotides agree with TRBD1. Per the germline V gene, CDR1 is SGHRS and CDR2 is YFSETQ. With V trimmed by 0 bases and J by 10 bases, 7 bases remained unmatched. This CDR3 region has 15 residues. For the CDR3, the DNA is TGCGCCAGCAGCTTGGGACAGGGTTTCTGGTCACCCCTCCACTTT. Protein product: CASSLGQGFWSPLHF.

The chain employs TRBV6-2 or TRBV6-3 and TRBJ2-7; D possibly corresponds to TRBD2 (6 bases). The CDR3 consists of 13 residues. Germline CDR1 and CDR2: MNHEY and SVGEGT. V lost 6 bases and J lost 9, with 18 bases in between. The CDR3 is CASSPGTASGQYV. CDR3 in DNA: TGTGCCAGCAGCCCCGGGACTGCCTCGGGGCAGTACGTC.

The rearrangement joins TRBV2 to TRBJ1-5; D possibly corresponds to TRBD1 (5 bases). V dropped 3 bases and J dropped 4 bases, with 10 bases sitting between them. Per germline, CDR1 SNHLY and CDR2 FYNNEI. The CDR3 contains 14 residues. The CDR3 protein is CASSDWQGNQPQHF. Written as DNA, the CDR3 is TGTGCCAGCAGTGATTGGCAGGGTAATCAGCCCCAGCATTTT. Filled out from reference TRBV2 and TRBJ1-5, the complete variable domain reads EPEVTQTPSHQVTQMGQEVILRCVPISNHLYFYWYRQILGQKVEFLVSFYNNEISEKSEIFDDQFSVERPDGSNFTLKIRSTKLEDSAMYFCASSDWQGNQPQHFGDGTRLSIL.

This clone was seen a handful of times. CDR3 residues: CASSQGQGWTEAFF. CDR3 bases: TGTGCCAGCAGCCAGGGACAGGGATGGACTGAAGCTTTCTTT. V is TRBV3-1 (or the pseudogene TRBV3-2) and J is TRBJ1-1, with 9 bases fitting TRBD1. CDR1 is LGHDT, CDR2 YNNKEL, per germline (reference sequence). CDR3 size: 14 residues. Trimming took 3 bases from V and 5 from J; bases not matched to a gene: 4.

The J gene is TRBJ2-3, the V gene TRBV15; possible D gene TRBD2, 6 bases. V was cut by 0 bases and J by 2 bases, with 9 bases left in between. Germline CDR1 and CDR2: LNHNV and YYDKDF (reference sequence). CDR3 length: 15 amino acids. The CDR3 DNA sequence: TGTGCCACCAGCAGAGAGGCTAGCGTCACAGATACGCAGTATTTT. Translated: CATSREASVTDTQYF.

CDR3 nucleotide sequence: TGTGCCTGGCTCCCTCTACGTCTAGCGGGAGTAGATGAGCAGTTCTTC. Translating gives CAWLPLRLAGVDEQFF. This sequence joins TRBV30 and TRBJ2-1; 10 nucleotides match TRBD2. Germline V gene sequence: CDR1 GTSNPN, CDR2 SVGIG (reference sequence). CDR3 length: 16 amino acids. J was trimmed by 8 bases and V by 5 bases; bases with no gene match: 15.